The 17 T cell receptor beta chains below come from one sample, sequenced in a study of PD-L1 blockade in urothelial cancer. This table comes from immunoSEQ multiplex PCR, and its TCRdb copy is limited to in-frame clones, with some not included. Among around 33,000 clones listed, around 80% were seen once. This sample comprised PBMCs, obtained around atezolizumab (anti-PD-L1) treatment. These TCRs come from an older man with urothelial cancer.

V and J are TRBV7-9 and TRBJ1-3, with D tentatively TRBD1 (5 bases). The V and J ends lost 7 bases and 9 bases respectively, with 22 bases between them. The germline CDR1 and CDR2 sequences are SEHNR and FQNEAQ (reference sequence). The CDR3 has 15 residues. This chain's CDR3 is CASKLGGVEARTIYF. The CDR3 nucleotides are TGTGCCAGCAAGCTGGGGGGGGTGGAAGCCCGCACCATATATTTT.

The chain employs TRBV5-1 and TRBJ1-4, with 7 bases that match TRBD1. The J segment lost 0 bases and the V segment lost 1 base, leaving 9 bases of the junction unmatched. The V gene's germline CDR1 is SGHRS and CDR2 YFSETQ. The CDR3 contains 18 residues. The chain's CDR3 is CASSLFVTGVSTNEKLFF. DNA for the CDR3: TGCGCCAGCAGCTTGTTTGTCACAGGGGTTTCAACTAATGAAAAACTGTTTTTT.

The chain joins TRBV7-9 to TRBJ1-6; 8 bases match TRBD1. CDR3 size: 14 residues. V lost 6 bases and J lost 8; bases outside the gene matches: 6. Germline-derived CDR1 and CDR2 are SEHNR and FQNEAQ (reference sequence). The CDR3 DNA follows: TGTGCCAGCAGGATGACAGGGGATTATTCACCCCTCCACTTT. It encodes CASRMTGDYSPLHF.

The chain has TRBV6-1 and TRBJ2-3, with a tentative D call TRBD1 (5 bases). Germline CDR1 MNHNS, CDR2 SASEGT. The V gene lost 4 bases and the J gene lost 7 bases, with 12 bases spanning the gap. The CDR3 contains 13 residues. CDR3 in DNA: TGTGCCAGCAGTGGGGGCGTGGGTCATACGCAGTATTTT. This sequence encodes CASSGGVGHTQYF.

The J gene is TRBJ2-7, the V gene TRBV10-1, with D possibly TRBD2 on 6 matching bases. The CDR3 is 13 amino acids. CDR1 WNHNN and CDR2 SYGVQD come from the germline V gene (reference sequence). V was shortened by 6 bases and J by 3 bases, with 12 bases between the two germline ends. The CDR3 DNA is TGCGCCAGCAGCTCGGGACTTTTCTACGAGCAGTACTTC. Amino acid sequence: CASSSGLFYEQYF.

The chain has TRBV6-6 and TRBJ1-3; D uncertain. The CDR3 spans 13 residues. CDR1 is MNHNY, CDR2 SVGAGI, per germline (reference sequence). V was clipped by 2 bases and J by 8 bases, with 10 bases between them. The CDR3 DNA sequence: TGTGCCAGCAGTTACGGAGGGCCAGACACCATATATTTT. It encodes CASSYGGPDTIYF.

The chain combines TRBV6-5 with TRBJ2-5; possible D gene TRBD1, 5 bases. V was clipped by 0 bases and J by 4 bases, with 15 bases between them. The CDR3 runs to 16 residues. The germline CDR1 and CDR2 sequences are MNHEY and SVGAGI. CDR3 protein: CASSYSKGIQGETQYF. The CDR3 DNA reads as TGTGCCAGCAGTTACTCGAAAGGGATTCAGGGAGAGACCCAGTACTTC.

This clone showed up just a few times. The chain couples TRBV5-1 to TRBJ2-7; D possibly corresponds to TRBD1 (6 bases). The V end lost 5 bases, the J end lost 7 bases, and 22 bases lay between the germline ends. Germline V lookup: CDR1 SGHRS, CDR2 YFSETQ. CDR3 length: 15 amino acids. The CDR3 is CASREGTRAREEQYF. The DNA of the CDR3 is TGCGCCAGCAGAGAGGGGACACGGGCTCGGGAAGAGCAGTACTTC.

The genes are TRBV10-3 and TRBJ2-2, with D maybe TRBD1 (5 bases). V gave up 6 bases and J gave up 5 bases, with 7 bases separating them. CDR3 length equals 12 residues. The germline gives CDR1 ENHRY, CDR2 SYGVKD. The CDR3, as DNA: TGTGCCATCAGAGGGGAAACCGGGGAGCTGTTTTTT. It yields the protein CAIRGETGELFF.

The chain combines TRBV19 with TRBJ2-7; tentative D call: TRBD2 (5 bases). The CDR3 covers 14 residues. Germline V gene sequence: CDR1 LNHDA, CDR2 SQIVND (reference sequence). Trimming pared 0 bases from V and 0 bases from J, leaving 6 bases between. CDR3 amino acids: CASSIDGSSYEQYF. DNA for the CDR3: TGTGCCAGTAGTATAGATGGGAGCTCCTACGAGCAGTACTTC.

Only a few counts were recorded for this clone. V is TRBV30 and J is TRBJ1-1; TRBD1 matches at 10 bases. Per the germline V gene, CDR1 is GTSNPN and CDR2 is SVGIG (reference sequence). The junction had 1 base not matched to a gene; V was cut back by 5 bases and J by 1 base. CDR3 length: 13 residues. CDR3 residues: CAWGTGANTEAFF. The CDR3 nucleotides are TGTGCCTGGGGGACAGGGGCGAACACTGAAGCTTTCTTT.

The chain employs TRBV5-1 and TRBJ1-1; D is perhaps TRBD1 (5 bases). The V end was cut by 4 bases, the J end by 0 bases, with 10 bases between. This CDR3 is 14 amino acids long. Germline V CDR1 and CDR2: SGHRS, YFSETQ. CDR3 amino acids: CASSVQGLNTEAFF. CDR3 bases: TGCGCCAGCAGCGTCCAGGGATTGAACACTGAAGCTTTCTTT.

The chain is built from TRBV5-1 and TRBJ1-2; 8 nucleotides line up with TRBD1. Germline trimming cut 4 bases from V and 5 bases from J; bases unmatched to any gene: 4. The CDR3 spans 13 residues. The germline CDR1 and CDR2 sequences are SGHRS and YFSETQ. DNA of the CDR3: TGCGCCAGCAGCGTCAGACAGGGGTATGGCTACACCTTC. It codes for CASSVRQGYGYTF.

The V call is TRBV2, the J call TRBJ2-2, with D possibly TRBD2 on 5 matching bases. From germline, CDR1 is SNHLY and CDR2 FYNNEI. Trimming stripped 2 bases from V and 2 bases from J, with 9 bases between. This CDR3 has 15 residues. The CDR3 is CASSESRTNTGELFF. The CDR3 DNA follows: TGTGCCAGCAGTGAAAGCCGGACTAACACCGGGGAGCTGTTTTTT.

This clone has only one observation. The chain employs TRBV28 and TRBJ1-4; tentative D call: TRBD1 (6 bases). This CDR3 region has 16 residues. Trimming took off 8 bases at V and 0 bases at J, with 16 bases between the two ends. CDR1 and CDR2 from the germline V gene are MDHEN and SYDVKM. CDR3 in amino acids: CASCGQYLATNEKLFF. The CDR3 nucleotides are TGTGCCAGCTGCGGACAGTATCTTGCAACTAATGAAAAACTGTTTTTT.

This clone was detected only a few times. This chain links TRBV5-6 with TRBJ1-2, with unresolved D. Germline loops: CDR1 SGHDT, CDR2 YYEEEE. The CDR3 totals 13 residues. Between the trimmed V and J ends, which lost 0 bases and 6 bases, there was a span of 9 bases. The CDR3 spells CASSLVSQDGYTF. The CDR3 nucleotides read TGTGCCAGCAGCTTGGTGAGTCAAGATGGCTACACCTTC.

CDR3 loop: CATRGGSYEQYF. The CDR3 DNA reads TGTGCCACCAGGGGGGGGTCCTACGAGCAGTACTTC. This chain connects TRBV15 to TRBJ2-7; 7 bases fit TRBD2. The CDR3 has 12 amino acids. The V segment lost 6 bases and the J segment 1 base; nucleotides outside the gene matches: 0. Germline CDR1 reads LNHNV; CDR2 reads YYDKDF (reference sequence).